Described below is a single T cell receptor (beta chain) sequence and its context. Its specificity is not known. By phenotype, naive CD8+ T cells were CD45RO-CCR7+CD27+CD95-. The record originates from a study of CXCR3-negative and CXCR3-positive naive CD8 T cells. Study findings and constraints: Memory cells diverged, while naive CXCR3-positive and CXCR3-negative cells had similar TRBV-TRBJ usage.

Looked up from germline, CDR1 is SGHDT and CDR2 is YYEEEE. The CDR3 runs to 11 residues. Libraries of TRB cDNA were made by 5' RACE and carried UMIs. TCRdb re-called the 5' RACE reads; every CDR3 protein appears as one record, without DNA. The listing records some 130,000 distinct CDR3 sequences. The sequencing sample was made of naive CXCR3- CD8+ T cells from blood. This sample's subset: CD45RO-CCR7+CD27+CD95- naive CD8+ T cells lacking CXCR3 (TNR3-). The TCR comes from a human donor in good health. Some clones in this sample may be carry-over from other donors' samples. This sequence joins TRBV5-6 and TRBJ1-1. The CDR3 reads CASSSVVEAFF.